This T cell receptor beta chain was sequenced during a study of Ad26.COV2.S vaccination and SARS-CoV-2 variants. Study-level information: COV1001, an Ad26.COV2.S trial, supplied this vaccine-arm donor.

In germline, CDR1 is MNHEY, CDR2 SVGEGT. The CDR3 runs to 15 residues. V was shortened by 2 bases and J by 4 bases, with 14 bases between the two germline ends. Data came from immunoSEQ multiplex PCR; TCRdb stores just in-frame clones and leaves some out. The table has around 450,000 clones, roughly nine tenths seen once. Treatment denoted: approximately 18 received Ad26.COV2.S at low or high dose, single or two shots; roughly five received placebo; per-sample allocation not given. All samples were drawn on day 63, counting from the first vaccine or placebo injection. The chain carries TRBV6-2 or TRBV6-3 and TRBJ1-1; weak D call: TRBD1 (5 bases). This specimen consisted of peripheral blood, obtained in a trial of Ad26.COV2.S vaccine versus placebo. The receptor was isolated from a person between 18 and 65 years old who received the Ad26.COV2.S COVID-19 vaccine or a placebo. In DNA, the CDR3 is TGTGCCAGCAGTTACCTTCGGGGACTTAGCACTGAAGCTTTCTTT. Protein product: CASSYLRGLSTEAFF.